This T cell receptor (beta chain) was sequenced during a study of blood T cells in healthy people across ages. This clonotype was seen more than once but under ten times. CDR3 length: 16 amino acids. Germline V gene lookup returns CDR1 ENHRY and CDR2 SYGVKD. The second PCR ran roughly 6 to 11 cycles with a sample-barcoded 5' primer and J-beta primers. TCRdb itself ran the 5' RACE reads through MiXCR, one entry per CDR3 protein. The profile shows about 1.8 million distinct CDR3 sequences, around 48% of them singletons. This chain joins TRBV10-3 and TRBJ2-5; D possibly corresponds to TRBD1 (5 bases). The better agreement between TRBJ2-7 and the DNA end casts doubt on the J call. The receptor's source is a woman between 35 and 50 years old in good health. The specimen was blood. The CDR3 sequence is CAISVSPQAGNYEQYF. In DNA, the CDR3 is TGTGCCATCAGTGTCTCCCCCCAGGCAGGGAACTACGAGCAGTACTTC.